One sample yielded the 4 T cell receptor beta chains listed below, sequenced in a study of cytomegalovirus exposure and HLA in healthy donors. Primers for the PCR totalled 60 Vbeta and 13 Jbeta. Assay used: immunoSEQ multiplex PCR; TCRdb lists only in-frame clones, some missing. The sample records fewer than 70,000 clones, around 68% being singletons. Sequences were obtained from PBMCs. The receptor source for this set is a woman younger than 45 in good health and CMV-seronegative.

V and J are TRBV5-1 and TRBJ2-2; TRBD1 agrees at 7 bases. CDR1 is SGHRS and CDR2 is YFSETQ in the germline V gene. There are 16 residues in the CDR3. J lost 6 bases, V lost 4 bases, and 12 bases had no gene match. CDR3 nucleotides: TGCGCCAGCAGCCCGGATGGACAGGATAGGGCCGGGGAGCTGTTTTTT. It is translated as CASSPDGQDRAGELFF.

The chain has TRBV29-1 and TRBJ1-1; D may be TRBD1 (5 bases). Germline lookup yields CDR1 SQVTM and CDR2 ANQGSEA. This CDR3 is built from 15 residues. V shed 6 bases and J shed 10 bases, with 27 bases lying between them. CDR3 protein: CSVSTAALREERAFF. The CDR3 DNA reads as TGCAGCGTGTCCACCGCGGCGCTCAGGGAGGAACGAGCTTTCTTT.

This chain links TRBV6-6 with TRBJ1-2, with no clear D. Trimming left V 6 bases short and J 4 bases short, with 12 bases between. The CDR3 consists of 13 residues. The germline V gene encodes CDR1 MNHNY and CDR2 SVGAGI (reference sequence). CDR3 sequence: CASSQDGVYGYTF. CDR3 DNA: TGTGCCAGCAGCCAGGACGGGGTCTATGGCTACACCTTC.

This chain links TRBV7-9 with TRBJ2-7, with a tentative D call TRBD1 (5 bases). V was trimmed by 5 bases and J by 1 base, leaving 6 bases between them. CDR3 length: 12 amino acids. Germline CDR1 reads SEHNR; CDR2 reads FQNEAQ (reference sequence). CDR3 nucleotides: TGTGCCAGCAGCAGGGGTTCCTACGAGCAGTACTTC. It specifies CASSRGSYEQYF. Combining the CDR3 with reference TRBV7-9 and TRBJ2-7 gives the whole variable domain DTGVSQNPRHKITKRGQNVTFRCDPISEHNRLYWYRQTLGQGPEFLTYFQNEAQLEKSRLLSDRFSAERPKGSFSTLEIQRTEQGDSAMYLCASSRGSYEQYFGPGTRLTVT.